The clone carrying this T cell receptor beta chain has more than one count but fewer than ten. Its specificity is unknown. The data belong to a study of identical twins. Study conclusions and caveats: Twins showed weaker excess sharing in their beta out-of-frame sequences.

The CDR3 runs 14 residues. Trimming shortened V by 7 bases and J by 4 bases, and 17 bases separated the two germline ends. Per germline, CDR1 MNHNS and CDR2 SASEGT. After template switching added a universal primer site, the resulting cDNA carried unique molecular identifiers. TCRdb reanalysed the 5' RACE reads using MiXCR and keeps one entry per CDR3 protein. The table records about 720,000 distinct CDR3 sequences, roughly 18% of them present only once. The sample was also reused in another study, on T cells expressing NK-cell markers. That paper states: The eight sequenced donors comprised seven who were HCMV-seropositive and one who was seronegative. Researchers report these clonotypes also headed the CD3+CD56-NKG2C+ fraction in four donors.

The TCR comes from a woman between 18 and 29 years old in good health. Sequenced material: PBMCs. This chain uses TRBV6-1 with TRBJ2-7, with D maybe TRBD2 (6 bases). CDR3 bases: TGTGCCAGCACCAAGCCGGGGGAACCGTACGAGCAGTACTTC. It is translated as CASTKPGEPYEQYF.